Presented here are 32 T cell receptor beta chains from one specimen sequenced in a study of cytomegalovirus exposure and HLA in healthy donors. PCR was performed using 60 Vbeta and 13 Jbeta primers. Assay used: immunoSEQ multiplex PCR; TCRdb lists only in-frame clones, some missing. Among under 250,000 clones listed, approximately 79% were seen once. The sequenced sample was PBMCs. The receptors shown here come from a male donor in good health and CMV-seronegative.

In this sample, this clone turned up once. This chain uses TRBV19 with TRBJ2-5; 9 nucleotides agree with TRBD2. V lost 6 bases and J lost 1; bases outside the gene matches: 3. From germline, CDR1 is LNHDA and CDR2 SQIVND (reference sequence). This CDR3 has 14 amino acids. The CDR3, as DNA: TGTGCCAGTAGCAAACTAGCGGGCCAAGAGACCCAGTACTTC. Translated: CASSKLAGQETQYF.

This clone showed up just a few times. The chain carries TRBV7-2 and TRBJ1-5; D not certain. The CDR3 is 14 residues long. V was shortened by 5 bases and J by 0 bases, with 8 bases between the two germline ends. Germline-derived CDR1 and CDR2 are SGHTA and FQGNSA. CDR3 region: CASSIGVSNQPQHF. The CDR3 nucleotides read TGTGCCAGCAGCATCGGGGTTAGCAATCAGCCCCAGCATTTT. The full variable domain, completed using reference TRBV7-2 and TRBJ1-5, is GAGVSQSPSNKVTEKGKDVELRCDPISGHTALYWYRQSLGQGLEFLIYFQGNSAPDKSGLPSDRFSAERTGGSVSTLTIQRTQQEDSAVYLCASSIGVSNQPQHFGDGTRLSIL.

This clone was seen just once. An end of the junction differs from the germline gene, which may be a read error. The gene calls are TRBV5-6 and TRBJ1-5, with 9 bases that match TRBD1. The CDR3 loop spans 16 amino acids. The germline V gene encodes CDR1 SGHDT and CDR2 YYEEEE. Here the CDR3 DNA reads TGTGCCAGCAGCTTGTACCGGGACAGGGATGATCAGCCCCCGCATTTT. Translated: CASSLYRDRDDQPPHF.

This chain connects TRBV5-5 to TRBJ1-5, with 7 positions matching TRBD1. V lost 4 bases and J lost 0; bases outside the gene matches: 4. The CDR3 is 15 amino acids. Per germline, CDR1 SGHKS and CDR2 YYEKEE (reference sequence). The CDR3 protein is CASSGGQISNQPQHF. As DNA, the CDR3 is TGTGCCAGCAGCGGGGGACAGATTAGCAATCAGCCCCAGCATTTT.

The V gene is TRBV5-1, the J gene TRBJ2-7; 7 nucleotides align to TRBD1. CDR3 length equals 14 residues. Trimming took 0 bases from V and 3 from J; bases not matched to a gene: 3. Germline lookup yields CDR1 SGHRS and CDR2 YFSETQ. The CDR3 sequence is CASSLEGAGYEQYF. CDR3 sequence (DNA): TGCGCCAGCAGCTTGGAGGGGGCGGGCTACGAGCAGTACTTC.

The chain recombines TRBV28 with TRBJ2-1; D gene uncertain. CDR3 length equals 14 residues. Looked up from germline, CDR1 is MDHEN and CDR2 is SYDVKM. The V and J ends lost 4 bases and 9 bases respectively, with 16 bases between them. The CDR3 DNA follows: TGTGCCAGCAGTTCCACCTATCTTAGCAGTGAGCAGTTCTTC. This gives the protein CASSSTYLSSEQFF. The full variable domain, in which reference TRBV28 and TRBJ2-1 provide the parts outside the CDR3, is DVKVTQSSRYLVKRTGEKVFLECVQDMDHENMFWYRQDPGLGLRLIYFSYDVKMKEKGDIPEGYSVSREKKERFSLILESASTNQTSMYLCASSSTYLSSEQFFGPGTRLTVL.

The CDR3 is CASSLGIGGTDTQYF. In DNA, the CDR3 is TGTGCCAGCAGCTTAGGTATAGGGGGCACAGATACGCAGTATTTT. The V gene is TRBV13, the J gene TRBJ2-3, with D perhaps TRBD1 (5 bases). V lost 0 bases to trimming and J lost 1 base, with 8 bases between them. This CDR3 is built from 15 residues. CDR1 and CDR2 (germline): PRHDT, FYEKMQ (reference sequence).

The sample holds one count of this clone. This chain links TRBV2 with TRBJ2-7; tentative D call: TRBD1 (6 bases). The CDR3 contains 15 residues. Germline assignment: CDR1 SNHLY and CDR2 FYNNEI. The germline V and J ends were trimmed by 2 bases and 2 bases, with 13 bases remaining between them. CDR3 residues: CASSESRQVTYEQYF. The CDR3, as DNA: TGTGCCAGCAGTGAAAGCCGACAGGTAACCTACGAGCAGTACTTC.

The V call is TRBV19, the J call TRBJ2-7; weak D call: TRBD2 (5 bases). The germline CDR1 and CDR2 sequences are LNHDA and SQIVND (reference sequence). Trimming removed 2 bases from V and 6 bases from J, with 8 bases in between. CDR3 length: 12 amino acids. This chain's CDR3 is CASSITGSEQYF. The CDR3 nucleotides are TGTGCCAGTAGTATAACGGGAAGCGAGCAGTACTTC.

The table lists this clone with a few counts. V usage is TRBV10-3 and J usage is TRBJ2-3, with D tentatively TRBD2 (6 bases). V was trimmed by 7 bases and J by 6 bases, leaving 14 bases between them. The CDR3 is made up of 13 amino acids. The germline gives CDR1 ENHRY, CDR2 SYGVKD. CDR3 region: CAITGGSGDTQYF. Here the CDR3 DNA reads TGTGCCATCACCGGAGGGTCAGGGGATACGCAGTATTTT.

This clone showed up just a few times. The chain has TRBV27 and TRBJ2-2, with TRBD2 identical over 12 bases. The CDR3 totals 16 residues. J gave up 0 bases and V 8 bases, and 4 bases lay outside the gene matches. Per the germline V gene, CDR1 is MNHEY and CDR2 is SMNVEV (reference sequence). CDR3 region: CASLLAGGTNTGELFF. The CDR3 DNA is TGTGCCAGCTTACTAGCGGGGGGAACGAACACCGGGGAGCTGTTTTTT.

The chain uses TRBV29-1 and TRBJ1-6; TRBD1 agrees at 11 bases. J lost 6 bases, V lost 4 bases, and 5 bases had no gene match. The germline CDR1 and CDR2 sequences are SQVTM and ANQGSEA. This CDR3 has 15 amino acids. The CDR3 here is CSVGPGTGGNSPLHF. The CDR3 DNA sequence: TGCAGCGTTGGTCCCGGGACAGGGGGTAATTCACCCCTCCACTTT.

The chain is built from TRBV6-4 and TRBJ2-1, with 7 bases that match TRBD2. The trim removed 3 bases at V and 12 bases at J, leaving 2 bases unmatched. Germline V CDR1 and CDR2: MRHNA, SNTAGT. The CDR3 extends over 11 amino acids. The CDR3 DNA reads as TGTGCCAGCAGTGATGGGGAGGGGCAGTTCTTC. Its translation: CASSDGEGQFF.

The V call is TRBV4-1, the J call TRBJ2-1; 7 bases fit TRBD1. Germline V gives CDR1 MGHRA, CDR2 YSYEKL. The length of the CDR3 is 15 residues. The trim removed 2 bases at V and 5 bases at J, leaving 6 bases unmatched. In nucleotides, the CDR3 is TGCGCCAGCAGCCAATCGACAGGGTATGACAATGAGCAGTTCTTC. Protein sequence: CASSQSTGYDNEQFF.

The gene calls are TRBV28 and TRBJ2-5; possible D gene TRBD1, 6 bases. The J call is doubtful: the DNA matches TRBJ2-7 better. CDR1 is MDHEN, CDR2 SYDVKM, per germline. This CDR3 region has 15 residues. As DNA, the CDR3 is TGTGCCAGCCGGTTGGGGCCAGGGGAAAACTACGAGCAGTACTTC. This sequence encodes CASRLGPGENYEQYF.

The CDR3 sequence: CSVGTSGRAEQYF. The CDR3 DNA reads as TGCAGCGTTGGGACTAGCGGGAGGGCGGAGCAGTACTTC. The chain combines TRBV29-1 with TRBJ2-7; 15 positions match TRBD2. The CDR3 is 13 amino acids. The germline CDR1 and CDR2 sequences are SQVTM and ANQGSEA. V trimming: 4 bases; J trimming: 7 bases; junction bases outside the gene matches: 2.

The J gene is TRBJ2-1, the V gene TRBV19; D remains ambiguous. Germline-derived CDR1 and CDR2 are LNHDA and SQIVND (reference sequence). Trimming stripped 3 bases from V and 0 bases from J, with 12 bases between. This CDR3 region has 16 residues. CDR3 region: CASSMRRLGSYNEQFF. DNA of the CDR3: TGTGCCAGTAGTATGAGGCGGTTGGGCTCCTACAATGAGCAGTTCTTC.

In regard to this clone: The same CDR3 can be traced to other DNA sequences in this sample. The chain uses TRBV6-6 and TRBJ2-1, with D perhaps TRBD2 (5 bases). Germline-derived CDR1 and CDR2 are MNHNY and SVGAGI (reference sequence). The CDR3 is made up of 13 amino acids. V was trimmed by 2 bases and J by 9 bases, leaving 11 bases between them. CDR3 in DNA: TGTGCCAGCAGTTACACCGAGGGCTTTGAGCAGTTCTTC. Its translation is CASSYTEGFEQFF.

The chain is built from TRBV6-1 and TRBJ2-3; 7 bases line up with TRBD1. CDR1 is MNHNS, CDR2 SASEGT, per germline. This CDR3 contains 16 residues. J gave up 2 bases and V 2 bases, and 7 bases lay outside the gene matches. The CDR3 sequence is CASSEPTGTPTDTQYF. The CDR3 bases are TGTGCCAGCAGTGAACCGACAGGGACACCCACAGATACGCAGTATTTT.

The chain recombines TRBV7-8 with TRBJ2-7; 9 bases match TRBD2. This CDR3 has 15 residues. Germline CDR1 SGHVS, CDR2 FQNEAQ. V gave up 3 bases and J gave up 5 bases; unmatched junction bases: 8. The CDR3 loop reads CASSFRGRDIDEQYF. As DNA, the CDR3 is TGTGCCAGCAGCTTTCGCGGGAGGGATATAGACGAGCAGTACTTC.

V gene TRBV7-2 combines with J gene TRBJ1-2, with TRBD1 identical over 9 bases. J was trimmed by 4 bases and V by 0 bases; bases with no gene match: 12. The CDR3 contains 18 residues. CDR1 and CDR2 from the germline V gene are SGHTA and FQGNSA. The CDR3, as DNA: TGTGCCAGCAGCTTAGCGACAGGAGGACAGGGGAGATCCTATGGCTACACCTTC. This gives the protein CASSLATGGQGRSYGYTF.

This CDR3 is CASSLNRDEQFF. The CDR3 nucleotides are TGTGCCAGCAGCTTAAACCGAGATGAGCAGTTCTTC. The gene calls are TRBV11-3 and TRBJ2-1; D is uncertain. The CDR3 has 12 amino acids. With 2 bases removed from V and 8 bases from J, the gap between germline ends came to 7 bases. Germline V gene lookup returns CDR1 SGHNT and CDR2 YENEEA.

The chain uses TRBV28 and TRBJ1-1, with TRBD1 as a possible D gene (5 bases). Germline values: CDR1 MDHEN, CDR2 SYDVKM. The CDR3 runs 12 residues. V lost 5 bases and J 12 bases, leaving 16 bases between the germline ends. CDR3 in amino acids: CASSAVDSITFF. The CDR3 region has the DNA TGTGCCAGCAGTGCTGTCGACAGTATAACTTTCTTT.

The V call is TRBV6-1, the J call TRBJ1-4; a possible D gene is TRBD1 (5 bases). Germline V CDR1 and CDR2: MNHNS, SASEGT. The germline V and J ends were trimmed by 6 bases and 6 bases, with 17 bases remaining between them. The CDR3 length is 15 residues. The CDR3, as DNA: TGTGCCAGCAGACCGTTCGGGACTGACCATGAAAAACTGTTTTTT. Its protein is CASRPFGTDHEKLFF.

V gene TRBV30 combines with J gene TRBJ2-4; 10 bases align to TRBD1. Germline CDR1 GTSNPN, CDR2 SVGIG (reference sequence). This CDR3 spans 19 amino acids. Trimming took 2 bases from V and 0 from J; bases not matched to a gene: 13. This chain's CDR3 is CAWSIRDRGSLIAKNIQYF. The DNA for the CDR3 is TGTGCCTGGAGTATAAGGGACAGGGGATCCCTAATAGCCAAAAACATTCAGTACTTC.

This clone occurred once. The V gene is TRBV6-1, the J gene TRBJ2-2; maybe TRBD2 (7 bases). Germline V lookup: CDR1 MNHNS, CDR2 SASEGT. V shed 6 bases and J shed 6 bases, with 20 bases lying between them. The CDR3 extends over 16 amino acids. The CDR3 sequence is CASSEQGGLNAGELFF. The CDR3, as DNA: TGTGCCAGCAGCGAACAGGGAGGGTTAAACGCCGGGGAGCTGTTTTTT.

The chain uses TRBV6-5 and TRBJ1-2, with 7 bases identical to TRBD1. The germline CDR1 and CDR2 sequences are MNHEY and SVGAGI. The V segment lost 7 bases and the J segment 4 bases; nucleotides outside the gene matches: 3. The CDR3 extends over 12 amino acids. This chain's CDR3 is CASTRTGYGYTF. As DNA, the CDR3 is TGTGCCAGCACCCGGACAGGCTATGGCTACACCTTC.

The chain couples TRBV4-2 to TRBJ1-1, with 7 bases aligning to TRBD1. The length of the CDR3 is 14 residues. Germline-derived CDR1 and CDR2 are LGHNA and YNFKEQ. V shed 0 bases and J 10 bases; nucleotides not matched to a gene: 8. CDR3 nucleotides: TGTGCCAGCAGCCAAGATCGGGTAGGGGGCGCAGCTTTCTTT. Translated: CASSQDRVGGAAFF.

The chain couples TRBV6-5 to TRBJ1-3; D ambiguous. CDR1 is MNHEY, CDR2 SVGAGI, per germline. Trimming left V 4 bases short and J 3 bases short, with 10 bases between. The CDR3 contains 14 residues. The CDR3 protein is CASSLQSIGNTIYF. DNA for the CDR3: TGTGCCAGCAGTTTACAGAGCATTGGAAACACCATATATTTT.

The chain is built from TRBV27 and TRBJ1-6, with D perhaps TRBD1 (5 bases). V was trimmed by 2 bases and J by 7 bases, leaving 12 bases between them. The germline gives CDR1 MNHEY, CDR2 SMNVEV (reference sequence). CDR3 size: 15 residues. In DNA, the CDR3 is TGTGCCAGCAGTTTACGGCAGGGCGTCAATTCACCCCTCCACTTT. Its protein is CASSLRQGVNSPLHF.

The rearrangement links TRBV7-9 to TRBJ2-5; the D gene is possibly TRBD2 (6 bases). Trimming shortened V by 1 base and J by 2 bases, and 8 bases separated the two germline ends. The CDR3 totals 14 residues. Germline values: CDR1 SEHNR, CDR2 FQNEAQ (reference sequence). The CDR3 reads CASSLGGIQETQYF. The CDR3, as DNA: TGTGCCAGCAGCTTAGGCGGGATTCAAGAGACCCAGTACTTC.

The V and J genes are TRBV7-2 and TRBJ1-2; D gene uncertain. Deletions cut 4 bases from V and 8 bases from J, with 8 bases between. Looked up from germline, CDR1 is SGHTA and CDR2 is FQGNSA. The CDR3 extends over 11 amino acids. CDR3 DNA: TGTGCCAGCAGCTCTACGCGGGGCTACACCTTC. The encoded protein is CASSSTRGYTF.